This TCR beta chain was identified during a study of shared clonotypes between healthy human individuals. Study details: Researchers drew samples from two women and a few men aged 18 to 49. Study results and limitations: Estimated richness was generally greater in naive than memory subsets. Donor scarcity curtailed the genetic and exposure-history diversity represented herein.

Germline V CDR1 and CDR2: SQVTM, ANQGSEA. CDR3 length equals 13 residues. Unmatched junction bases numbered 3, after V lost 0 bases and J lost 6 bases. Terminally differentiated effector memory CD45RA+ cells were left out of the naive CD8 fraction, which was CD45RO-negative and positively selected for CCR7. Assay: immunoSEQ multiplex PCR; the TCRdb copy retains only in-frame clones and omits some. The table has a few million clones, 90% to 95% seen once. Comments on this clone: Its antigen is not known.

The source is a young man in good health. Some clones in this sample may be carry-over from other donors' samples. The sequenced sample was naive CD8+ T cells from PBMCs. The V and J genes are TRBV29-1 and TRBJ1-2, with 8 positions matching TRBD1. CDR3 in DNA: TGCAGCGTTGAAGATCAGGGGGCGGATGGCTACACCTTC. Amino acids: CSVEDQGADGYTF.